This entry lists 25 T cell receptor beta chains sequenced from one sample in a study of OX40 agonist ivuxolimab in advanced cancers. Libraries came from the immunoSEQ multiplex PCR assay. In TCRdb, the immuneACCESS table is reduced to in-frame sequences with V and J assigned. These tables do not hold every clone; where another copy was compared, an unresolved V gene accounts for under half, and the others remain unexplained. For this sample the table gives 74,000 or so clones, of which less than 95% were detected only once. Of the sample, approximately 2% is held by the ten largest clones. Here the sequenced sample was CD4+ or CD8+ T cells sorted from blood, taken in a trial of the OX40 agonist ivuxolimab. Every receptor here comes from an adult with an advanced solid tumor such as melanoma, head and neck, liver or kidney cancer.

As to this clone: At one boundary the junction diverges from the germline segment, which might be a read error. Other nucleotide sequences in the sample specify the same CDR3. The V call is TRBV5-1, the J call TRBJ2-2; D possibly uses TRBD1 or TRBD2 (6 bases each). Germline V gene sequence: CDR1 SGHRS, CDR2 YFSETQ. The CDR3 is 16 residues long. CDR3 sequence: CASSLGGDTHTGELFF. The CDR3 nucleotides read TGCGCCAGCAGCTTGGGCGGGGACACCCACACCGGGGAACTGTTTTTT.

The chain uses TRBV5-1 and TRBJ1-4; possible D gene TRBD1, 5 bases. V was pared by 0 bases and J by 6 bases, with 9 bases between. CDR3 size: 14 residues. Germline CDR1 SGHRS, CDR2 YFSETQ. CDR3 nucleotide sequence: TGCGCCAGCAGCTTGGGTACAGGTTATGAAAAACTGTTTTTT. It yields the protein CASSLGTGYEKLFF.

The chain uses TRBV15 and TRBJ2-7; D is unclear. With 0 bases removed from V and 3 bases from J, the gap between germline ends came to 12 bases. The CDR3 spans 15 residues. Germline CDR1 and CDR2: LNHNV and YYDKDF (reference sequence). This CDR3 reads CATSRDGSPGYEQYF. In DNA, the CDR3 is TGTGCCACCAGCAGAGATGGGTCGCCAGGCTACGAGCAGTACTTC. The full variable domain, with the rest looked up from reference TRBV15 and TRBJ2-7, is DAMVIQNPRYQVTQFGKPVTLSCSQTLNHNVMYWYQQKSSQAPKLLFHYYDKDFNNEADTPDNFQSRRPNTSFCFLDIRSPGLGDTAMYLCATSRDGSPGYEQYFGPGTRLTVT.

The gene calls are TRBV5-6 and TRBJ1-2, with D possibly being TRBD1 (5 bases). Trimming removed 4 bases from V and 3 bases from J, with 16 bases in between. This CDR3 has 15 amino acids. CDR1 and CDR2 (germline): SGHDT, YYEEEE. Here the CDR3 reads CASSPFSAGHYGYTF. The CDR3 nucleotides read TGTGCCAGCAGCCCCTTCTCAGCGGGACACTATGGCTACACCTTC.

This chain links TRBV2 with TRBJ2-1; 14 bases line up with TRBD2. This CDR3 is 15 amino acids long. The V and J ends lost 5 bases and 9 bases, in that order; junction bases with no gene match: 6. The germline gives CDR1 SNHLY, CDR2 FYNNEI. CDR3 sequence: CASSPTSGRDGEQFF. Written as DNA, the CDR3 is TGTGCCAGCAGTCCGACTAGCGGGAGGGACGGTGAGCAGTTCTTC. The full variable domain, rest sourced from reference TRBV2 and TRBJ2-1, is EPEVTQTPSHQVTQMGQEVILRCVPISNHLYFYWYRQILGQKVEFLVSFYNNEISEKSEIFDDQFSVERPDGSNFTLKIRSTKLEDSAMYFCASSPTSGRDGEQFFGPGTRLTVL.

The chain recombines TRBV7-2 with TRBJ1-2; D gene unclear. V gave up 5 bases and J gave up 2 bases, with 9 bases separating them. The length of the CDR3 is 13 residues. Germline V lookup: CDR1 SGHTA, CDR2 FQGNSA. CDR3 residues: CASSPRGNYGYTF. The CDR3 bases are TGTGCCAGCAGCCCCCGCGGGAACTATGGCTACACCTTC.

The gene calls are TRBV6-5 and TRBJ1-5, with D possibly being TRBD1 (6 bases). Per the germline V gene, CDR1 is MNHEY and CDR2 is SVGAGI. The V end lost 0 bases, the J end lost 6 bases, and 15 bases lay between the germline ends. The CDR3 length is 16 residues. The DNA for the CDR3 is TGTGCCAGCAGTTACTCGGGGAACGGACAGACTCAGCCCCAGCATTTT. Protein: CASSYSGNGQTQPQHF.

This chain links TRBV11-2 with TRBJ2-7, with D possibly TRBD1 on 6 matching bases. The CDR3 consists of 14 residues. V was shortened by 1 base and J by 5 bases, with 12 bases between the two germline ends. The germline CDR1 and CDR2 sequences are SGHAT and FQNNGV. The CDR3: CASSLVQGSHEQYF. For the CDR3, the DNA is TGTGCCAGCAGCTTAGTGCAGGGGTCCCACGAGCAGTACTTC.

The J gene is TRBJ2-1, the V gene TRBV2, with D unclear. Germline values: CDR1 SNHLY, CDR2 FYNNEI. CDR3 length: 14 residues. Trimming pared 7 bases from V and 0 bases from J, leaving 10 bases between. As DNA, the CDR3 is TGTGCCAGCAAGGATGGCAGCTCCTACAATGAGCAGTTCTTC. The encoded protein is CASKDGSSYNEQFF. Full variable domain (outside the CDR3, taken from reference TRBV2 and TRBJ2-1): EPEVTQTPSHQVTQMGQEVILRCVPISNHLYFYWYRQILGQKVEFLVSFYNNEISEKSEIFDDQFSVERPDGSNFTLKIRSTKLEDSAMYFCASKDGSSYNEQFFGPGTRLTVL.

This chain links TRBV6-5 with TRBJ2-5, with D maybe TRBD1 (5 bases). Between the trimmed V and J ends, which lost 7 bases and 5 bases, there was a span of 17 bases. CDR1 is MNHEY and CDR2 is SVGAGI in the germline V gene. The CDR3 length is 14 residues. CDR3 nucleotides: TGTGCCAGCACGAACGCAGGGAAGTATGAGACCCAGTACTTC. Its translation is CASTNAGKYETQYF.

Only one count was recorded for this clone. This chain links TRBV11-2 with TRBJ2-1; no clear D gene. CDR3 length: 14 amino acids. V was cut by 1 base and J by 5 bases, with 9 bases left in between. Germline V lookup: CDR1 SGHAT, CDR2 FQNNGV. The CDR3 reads CASSLVGKDNEQFF. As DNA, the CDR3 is TGTGCCAGCAGCTTAGTTGGGAAGGACAATGAGCAGTTCTTC.

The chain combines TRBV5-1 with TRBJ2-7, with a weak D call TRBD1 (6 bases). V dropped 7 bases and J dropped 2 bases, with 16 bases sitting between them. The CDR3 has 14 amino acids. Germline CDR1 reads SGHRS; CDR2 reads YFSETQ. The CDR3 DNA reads TGCGCCAGCGCCCGTGGGGGCTCTCCCTACGAGCAGTACTTC. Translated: CASARGGSPYEQYF.

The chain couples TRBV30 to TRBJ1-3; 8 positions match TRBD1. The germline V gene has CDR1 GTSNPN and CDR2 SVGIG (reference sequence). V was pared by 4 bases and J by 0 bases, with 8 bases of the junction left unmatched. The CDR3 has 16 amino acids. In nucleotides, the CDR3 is TGTGCCTGGAACACCGGGACAGGATACTCTGGAAACACCATATATTTT. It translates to CAWNTGTGYSGNTIYF.

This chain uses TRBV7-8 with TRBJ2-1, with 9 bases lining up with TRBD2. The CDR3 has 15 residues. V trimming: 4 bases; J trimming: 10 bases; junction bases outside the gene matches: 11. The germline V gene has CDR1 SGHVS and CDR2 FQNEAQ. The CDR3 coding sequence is TGTGCCAGCAGCTCTACGGGACTAGCATCTTTAGAGCAGTTCTTC. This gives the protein CASSSTGLASLEQFF.

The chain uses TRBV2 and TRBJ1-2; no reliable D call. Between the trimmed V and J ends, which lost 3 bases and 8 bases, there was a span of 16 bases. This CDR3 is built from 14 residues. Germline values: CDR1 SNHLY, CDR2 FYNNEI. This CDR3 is CASSEGGVSRGYTF. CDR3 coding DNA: TGTGCCAGCAGTGAGGGTGGCGTCTCCCGGGGCTACACCTTC. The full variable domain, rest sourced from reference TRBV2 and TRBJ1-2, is EPEVTQTPSHQVTQMGQEVILRCVPISNHLYFYWYRQILGQKVEFLVSFYNNEISEKSEIFDDQFSVERPDGSNFTLKIRSTKLEDSAMYFCASSEGGVSRGYTFGSGTRLTVV.

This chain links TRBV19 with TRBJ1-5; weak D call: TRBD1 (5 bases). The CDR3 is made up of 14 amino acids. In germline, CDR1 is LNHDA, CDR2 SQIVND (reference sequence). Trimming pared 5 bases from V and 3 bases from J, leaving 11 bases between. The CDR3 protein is CASSVQVDNQPQHF. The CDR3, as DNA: TGTGCCAGTAGTGTACAGGTGGACAATCAGCCCCAGCATTTT.

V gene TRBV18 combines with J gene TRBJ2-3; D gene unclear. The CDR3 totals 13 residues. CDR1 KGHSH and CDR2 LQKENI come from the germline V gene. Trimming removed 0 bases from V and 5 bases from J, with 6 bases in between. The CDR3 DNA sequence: TGTGCCAGCTCACCACCGGTCTTAGATACGCAGTATTTT. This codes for CASSPPVLDTQYF.

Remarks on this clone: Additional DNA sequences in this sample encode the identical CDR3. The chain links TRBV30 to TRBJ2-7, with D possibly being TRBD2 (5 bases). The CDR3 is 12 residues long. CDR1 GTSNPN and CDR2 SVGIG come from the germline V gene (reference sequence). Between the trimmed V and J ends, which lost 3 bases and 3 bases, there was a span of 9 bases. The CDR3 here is CAWSRGSYEQYF. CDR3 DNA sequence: TGTGCCTGGAGCCGAGGGAGCTACGAGCAGTACTTC.

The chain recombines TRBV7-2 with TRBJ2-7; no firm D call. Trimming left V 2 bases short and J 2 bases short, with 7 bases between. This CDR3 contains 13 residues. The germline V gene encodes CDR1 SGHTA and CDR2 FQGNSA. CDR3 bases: TGTGCCAGCAGCTTATCCGCAACCTACGAGCAGTACTTC. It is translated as CASSLSATYEQYF.

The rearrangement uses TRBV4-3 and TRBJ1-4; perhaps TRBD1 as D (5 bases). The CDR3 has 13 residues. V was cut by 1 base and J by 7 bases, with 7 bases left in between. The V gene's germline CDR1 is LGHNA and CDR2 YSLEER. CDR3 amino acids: CASSQAGSEKLFF. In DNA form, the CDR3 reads TGCGCCAGCAGCCAAGCAGGGAGTGAAAAACTGTTTTTT.

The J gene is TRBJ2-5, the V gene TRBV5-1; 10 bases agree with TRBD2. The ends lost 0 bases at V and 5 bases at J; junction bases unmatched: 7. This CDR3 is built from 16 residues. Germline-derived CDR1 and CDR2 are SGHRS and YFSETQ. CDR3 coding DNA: TGCGCCAGCAGCTTGGCGGCTAGCGGGGGCAGGGAGACCCAGTACTTC. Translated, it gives CASSLAASGGRETQYF.

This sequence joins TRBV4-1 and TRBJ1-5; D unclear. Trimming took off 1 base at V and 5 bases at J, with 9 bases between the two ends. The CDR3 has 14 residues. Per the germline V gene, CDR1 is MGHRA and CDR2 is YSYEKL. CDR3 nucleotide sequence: TGCGCCAGCAGCCAAGGGCAGTCTTATCAGCCCCAGCATTTT. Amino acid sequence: CASSQGQSYQPQHF.

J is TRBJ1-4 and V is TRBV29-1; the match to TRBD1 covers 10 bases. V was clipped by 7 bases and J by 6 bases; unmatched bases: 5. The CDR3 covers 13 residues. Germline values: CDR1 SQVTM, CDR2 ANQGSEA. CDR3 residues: CSARQGAHEKLFF. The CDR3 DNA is TGCAGCGCTAGACAGGGGGCGCATGAAAAACTGTTTTTT.

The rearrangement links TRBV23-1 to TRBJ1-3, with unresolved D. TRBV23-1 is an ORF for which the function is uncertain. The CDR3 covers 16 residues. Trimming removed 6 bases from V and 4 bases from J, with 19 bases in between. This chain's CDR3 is CASSLRAKGSGNTIYF. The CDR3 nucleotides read TGCGCCAGCAGCCTCCGCGCAAAGGGTTCAGGAAACACCATATATTTT.

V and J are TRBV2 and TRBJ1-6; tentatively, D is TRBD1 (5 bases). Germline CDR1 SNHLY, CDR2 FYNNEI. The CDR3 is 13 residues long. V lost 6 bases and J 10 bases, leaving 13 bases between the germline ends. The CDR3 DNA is TGTGCCAGCAGCGGGGACGACTGGTCACCCCTCCACTTT. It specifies CASSGDDWSPLHF.